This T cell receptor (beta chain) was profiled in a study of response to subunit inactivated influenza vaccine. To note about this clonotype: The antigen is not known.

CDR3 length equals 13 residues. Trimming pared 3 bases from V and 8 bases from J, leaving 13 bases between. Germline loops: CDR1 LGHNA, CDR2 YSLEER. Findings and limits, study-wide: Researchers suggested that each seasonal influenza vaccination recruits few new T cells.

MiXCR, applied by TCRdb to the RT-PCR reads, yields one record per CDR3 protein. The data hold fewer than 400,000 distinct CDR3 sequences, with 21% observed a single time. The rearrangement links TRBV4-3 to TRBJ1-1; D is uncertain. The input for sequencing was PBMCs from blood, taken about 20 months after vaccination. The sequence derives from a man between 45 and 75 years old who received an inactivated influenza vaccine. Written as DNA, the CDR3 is TGCGCCAGCAGCCAGGTCGATGGCCCCGAAGCTTTCTTT. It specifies CASSQVDGPEAFF.